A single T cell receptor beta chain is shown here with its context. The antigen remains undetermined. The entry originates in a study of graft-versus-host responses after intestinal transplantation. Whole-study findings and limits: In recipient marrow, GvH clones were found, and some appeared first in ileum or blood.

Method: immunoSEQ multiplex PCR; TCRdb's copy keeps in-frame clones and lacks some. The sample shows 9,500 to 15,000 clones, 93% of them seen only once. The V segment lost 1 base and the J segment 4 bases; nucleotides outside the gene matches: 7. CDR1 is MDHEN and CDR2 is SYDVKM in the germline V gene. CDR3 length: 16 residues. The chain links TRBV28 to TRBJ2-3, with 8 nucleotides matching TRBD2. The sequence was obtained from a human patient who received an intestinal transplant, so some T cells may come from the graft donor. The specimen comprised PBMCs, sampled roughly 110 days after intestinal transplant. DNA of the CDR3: TGTGCCAGCAGTTTATTGACGGGGGGGGTCTCAGATACGCAGTATTTT. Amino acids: CASSLLTGGVSDTQYF.